These 25 T cell receptor beta chains came from one sample sequenced in a study of shared clonotypes between healthy human individuals. The protocol was immunoSEQ multiplex PCR, while the TCRdb copy is restricted to in-frame clones and leaves out a portion. Of about 490,000 clones in the sample, roughly 85% are singletons; the top ten hold less than 15%. Sequencing input: PBMCs. The receptor source for this set is a woman between 35 and 50 years old in good health. Some clones in this sample may be carry-over from other donors' samples.

This clone was observed a handful of times. A much larger clonotype is one base distant, so this may be a read error. V and J are TRBV30 and TRBJ2-5, with D unresolved. CDR1 GTSNPN and CDR2 SVGIG come from the germline V gene (reference sequence). V lost 6 bases, J lost 5 bases, and 16 bases lay in between. The CDR3 has 13 amino acids. In DNA form, the CDR3 reads TGTGCCTGTAGTCACGGCAGTCGGGAGACCCAGTACTTC. It translates to CACSHGSRETQYF.

The chain recombines TRBV4-1 with TRBJ2-2, with no clear D. V lost 4 bases and J 6 bases, leaving 6 bases between the germline ends. CDR3 length equals 12 residues. CDR1 and CDR2 from the germline V gene are MGHRA and YSYEKL. CDR3 nucleotide sequence: TGCGCCAGCAGCCTTCACTCCGGGGAGCTGTTTTTT. Its translation: CASSLHSGELFF.

The V call is TRBV2, the J call TRBJ2-2; D uncertain. CDR3 length: 16 residues. Germline values: CDR1 SNHLY, CDR2 FYNNEI. The ends were cut back, 3 bases at V and 2 bases at J, with 13 bases in the middle. The CDR3 loop reads CASSDKAIRNTGELFF. The CDR3 nucleotides are TGTGCCAGCAGTGATAAGGCTATCCGCAACACCGGGGAGCTGTTTTTT.

This clone was observed a handful of times. The gene calls are TRBV10-3 and TRBJ1-1, with D unresolved. V was shortened by 0 bases and J by 4 bases, with 15 bases between the two germline ends. This CDR3 has 16 amino acids. Germline V gives CDR1 ENHRY, CDR2 SYGVKD. This CDR3 is CAISESGGSTGTEAFF. The CDR3 DNA sequence: TGTGCCATCAGTGAGTCCGGCGGCAGTACCGGCACTGAAGCTTTCTTT.

This clone was seen only once. The chain employs TRBV19 and TRBJ2-7; D call uncertain. In germline, CDR1 is LNHDA, CDR2 SQIVND (reference sequence). The CDR3 extends over 14 amino acids. Trimming stripped 3 bases from V and 1 base from J, with 10 bases between. The CDR3 DNA reads as TGTGCCAGTAGTATGGTGAGCAGGTCCTACGAGCAGTACTTC. Translated, it gives CASSMVSRSYEQYF.

V usage is TRBV10-3 and J usage is TRBJ1-1; possibly TRBD1 for D (6 bases). Germline values: CDR1 ENHRY, CDR2 SYGVKD. The CDR3 loop spans 14 amino acids. V was trimmed by 8 bases and J by 1 base, leaving 14 bases between them. Here the CDR3 reads CAIAKTGENTEAFF. The CDR3 bases are TGTGCCATCGCCAAGACAGGAGAGAACACTGAAGCTTTCTTT.

The chain employs TRBV19 and TRBJ2-2; D is undetermined. The CDR3 is 17 amino acids. Germline V lookup: CDR1 LNHDA, CDR2 SQIVND (reference sequence). Trimming pared 3 bases from V and 4 bases from J, leaving 18 bases between. The CDR3 sequence: CASSMDSDTLLTGELFF. CDR3 coding DNA: TGTGCCAGTAGTATGGATAGTGACACCCTACTCACCGGGGAGCTGTTTTTT.

V gene TRBV2 combines with J gene TRBJ2-7; possible D gene TRBD1, 6 bases. The germline V gene has CDR1 SNHLY and CDR2 FYNNEI. This CDR3 is 13 amino acids long. The ends were cut back, 6 bases at V and 0 bases at J, with 9 bases in the middle. The CDR3 sequence is CASRRGFSYEQYF. DNA of the CDR3: TGTGCCAGCAGGAGGGGGTTCTCCTACGAGCAGTACTTC.

V usage is TRBV7-8 and J usage is TRBJ2-5; TRBD1 matches at 7 bases. V trimming: 7 bases; J trimming: 5 bases; junction bases outside the gene matches: 10. This CDR3 comprises 14 residues. Germline V gene sequence: CDR1 SGHVS, CDR2 FQNEAQ. The CDR3 DNA reads TGTGCCAGCACCGGGAAAGGGGGCCGCGAGACCCAGTACTTC. It specifies CASTGKGGRETQYF.

About this clone itself: Different DNA sequences within this sample yield the same CDR3. The chain is built from TRBV27 and TRBJ2-7; D is perhaps TRBD1 or TRBD2 (6 bases each). V was clipped by 3 bases and J by 4 bases, with 13 bases between them. CDR1 is MNHEY and CDR2 is SMNVEV in the germline V gene (reference sequence). This CDR3 is 14 amino acids long. In nucleotides, the CDR3 is TGTGCCAGCAGTTTTACGGGGGCCGGGTACGAGCAGTACTTC. Encoded protein: CASSFTGAGYEQYF.

Notes on this clone: The same CDR3 also results from other DNA sequences found in this sample. V gene TRBV27 combines with J gene TRBJ2-2; D is unresolved. The CDR3 contains 13 residues. Trimming cost V 3 bases and J 3 bases, with 5 bases left between them. Germline V gives CDR1 MNHEY, CDR2 SMNVEV (reference sequence). In DNA, the CDR3 is TGTGCCAGCAGTTTCTCTCACACCGGGGAGCTGTTTTTT. Protein sequence: CASSFSHTGELFF.

This sequence joins TRBV6-5 and TRBJ2-7, with D tentatively TRBD2 (6 bases). V dropped 2 bases and J dropped 4 bases, with 15 bases sitting between them. This CDR3 is built from 15 residues. The germline V gene encodes CDR1 MNHEY and CDR2 SVGAGI. The CDR3 loop reads CASSYGGVYFYEQYF. CDR3 nucleotide sequence: TGTGCCAGCAGTTACGGCGGGGTCTACTTTTACGAGCAGTACTTC.

The chain joins TRBV7-9 to TRBJ2-3; D perhaps matches TRBD1 (7 bases). The CDR3 spans 17 residues. V shed 0 bases and J shed 3 bases, with 16 bases lying between them. Germline lookup yields CDR1 SEHNR and CDR2 FQNEAQ (reference sequence). The CDR3 DNA is TGTGCCAGCAGCTTAGCGAAGGCAGGGGGGTTGACAGATACGCAGTATTTT. As protein: CASSLAKAGGLTDTQYF.

The V gene is TRBV29-1, the J gene TRBJ2-1, with 8 bases lining up with TRBD2. Losses at the gene ends were 4 bases for V and 9 bases for J; bases not matched to a gene: 8. Germline V CDR1 and CDR2: SQVTM, ANQGSEA. There are 13 residues in the CDR3. CDR3 sequence (DNA): TGCAGCGTTGGGGAGCGGGAGTGGGGTGAGCAGTTCTTC. Translated: CSVGEREWGEQFF.

V and J are TRBV9 and TRBJ2-2; D call uncertain. V lost 2 bases and J lost 5, with 10 bases in between. The CDR3 has 14 amino acids. Germline V CDR1 and CDR2: SGDLS, YYNGEE. The CDR3 region is CASSVALETGELFF. Here the CDR3 DNA reads TGTGCCAGCAGCGTGGCATTGGAGACCGGGGAGCTGTTTTTT. Full variable domain (missing parts from reference TRBV9 and TRBJ2-2): DSGVTQTPKHLITATGQRVTLRCSPRSGDLSVYWYQQSLDQGLQFLIQYYNGEERAKGNILERFSAQQFPDLHSELNLSSLELGDSALYFCASSVALETGELFFGEGSRLTVL.

This clone was detected only once. The chain links TRBV5-5 to TRBJ1-3; D is ambiguous. This CDR3 is built from 13 residues. Trimming cost V 2 bases and J 6 bases, with 9 bases left between them. Germline V gene sequence: CDR1 SGHKS, CDR2 YYEKEE (reference sequence). In nucleotides, the CDR3 is TGTGCCAGCAGCTTTCTTCCTCCAAACACCATATATTTT. Encoded protein: CASSFLPPNTIYF.

The rearrangement uses TRBV6-5 and TRBJ2-1; TRBD1 agrees at 8 bases. CDR3 size: 16 residues. The germline V gene encodes CDR1 MNHEY and CDR2 SVGAGI. V was pared by 4 bases and J by 6 bases, with 11 bases of the junction left unmatched. The CDR3 DNA reads as TGTGCCAGCAGTTCCCTAGACAGGGGTGGGGTCAATGAGCAGTTCTTC. Protein product: CASSSLDRGGVNEQFF.

A few counts support this clone. The chain uses TRBV7-7 and TRBJ2-7, with 8 bases lining up with TRBD1. There are 13 residues in the CDR3. Germline trimming cut 5 bases from V and 7 bases from J; bases unmatched to any gene: 7. Germline CDR1 and CDR2: SSHAT and FNYEAQ (reference sequence). As DNA, the CDR3 is TGTGCCAGCAGCGCCGACAGGGGTGGAGAGCAGTACTTC. Its translation: CASSADRGGEQYF.

The rearrangement links TRBV5-6 to TRBJ2-3; D not resolved. The CDR3 contains 15 residues. Germline V gene lookup returns CDR1 SGHDT and CDR2 YYEEEE. Trimming removed 0 bases at V and 0 bases at J, with 8 bases between. The CDR3 DNA reads as TGTGCCAGCAGCTTGGGTCCTACTAGCACAGATACGCAGTATTTT. This codes for CASSLGPTSTDTQYF.

The chain uses TRBV4-1 and TRBJ2-1; TRBD2 matches 9 bases. The germline V gene encodes CDR1 MGHRA and CDR2 YSYEKL. The CDR3 contains 16 residues. The trim removed 0 bases at V and 6 bases at J, leaving 6 bases unmatched. As DNA, the CDR3 is TGCGCCAGCAGCCAAGACCTGGCGGGAGGGGGCAATGAGCAGTTCTTC. Its translation: CASSQDLAGGGNEQFF.

V and J are TRBV5-8 and TRBJ2-1; 7 nucleotides match TRBD2. The germline V gene has CDR1 SGHTS and CDR2 YDEGEE. The trim removed 0 bases at V and 4 bases at J, leaving 4 bases unmatched. The CDR3 is made up of 15 amino acids. The CDR3 loop reads CASSLVLAEYNEQFF. In nucleotides, the CDR3 is TGTGCCAGCAGCTTGGTCCTAGCGGAGTACAATGAGCAGTTCTTC.

The CDR3 bases are TGTGCCAGCGCCCCGGGGGGAGGCTATGGCTACACCTTC. It yields the protein CASAPGGGYGYTF. V gene TRBV6-5 combines with J gene TRBJ1-2; weak D call: TRBD1 (5 bases). Germline V gene data show CDR1 as MNHEY and CDR2 as SVGAGI. CDR3 size: 13 residues. V lost 8 bases and J 4 bases, leaving 14 bases between the germline ends.

This clone appeared a single time. The chain joins TRBV5-1 to TRBJ2-7; D is perhaps TRBD2 (6 bases). This CDR3 has 16 residues. With 4 bases removed from V and 3 bases from J, the gap between germline ends came to 20 bases. Germline CDR1 reads SGHRS; CDR2 reads YFSETQ. CDR3 loop: CASSPTSGALIYEQYF. The CDR3 DNA reads TGCGCCAGCAGCCCAACTTCGGGAGCCCTCATCTACGAGCAGTACTTC.

This rearrangement joins TRBV27 to TRBJ2-3, with D possibly TRBD2 on 6 matching bases. The V gene's germline CDR1 is MNHEY and CDR2 SMNVEV (reference sequence). The CDR3 is made up of 14 amino acids. Deletions cut 5 bases from V and 2 bases from J, with 11 bases between. The CDR3 sequence: CASSPSDHTDTQYF. The CDR3 bases are TGTGCCAGCAGTCCTAGCGACCACACAGATACGCAGTATTTT.

The rearrangement links TRBV27 to TRBJ2-5, with 10 bases aligning to TRBD2. The J call may be mistaken, given a closer DNA end match to TRBJ2-7. CDR1 is MNHEY, CDR2 SMNVEV, per germline (reference sequence). CDR3 length: 16 residues. The CDR3 sequence: CASSPPIAGGTYEQYF. In DNA form, the CDR3 reads TGTGCCAGCAGTCCACCCATAGCGGGAGGTACCTACGAGCAGTACTTC.